This T cell receptor (beta chain) was sequenced during a study of blood T cell repertoires in COVID-19. Study-level background: COVID-19 samples collected from the United States, Italy and Spain covered acute and convalescent phases.

In terms of age and location, participants ranged from about 18 to 95 years and lived in approximately 24 US areas. Participants reported their clinical history, and cohort assignment relied on those reports. Sequencing used immunoSEQ multiplex PCR; TCRdb keeps in-frame clones, though not all of them. The data hold some 430,000 clones, with 80% to 95% observed a single time. From germline, CDR1 is SGHDN and CDR2 FVKESK. V lost 4 bases and J 4 bases, leaving 22 bases between the germline ends. The CDR3 extends over 17 amino acids. This clone was detected once. V and J are TRBV14 and TRBJ1-2; D is uncertain. The TCR originated in a man between 18 and 35 years old who had recovered from COVID-19. Sequenced: PBMCs or T cells enriched from blood (not recorded which). In DNA form, the CDR3 reads TGTGCCAGCAGCCGCTTAGGACTCCGCAGGCGGCTCTATGGCTACACCTTC. Encoded protein: CASSRLGLRRRLYGYTF.